These 9 T cell receptor beta chains were all obtained from the same sample, sequenced in a study of cytomegalovirus exposure and HLA in healthy donors (dated by TCRdb to about 2017). Libraries were made using the immunoSEQ multiplex PCR assay. The multiplex PCR relied on a mix of 60 forward primers for TCR Vbeta segments and 13 reverse primers for TCR Jbeta segments. This immuneACCESS table, as held by TCRdb, lists in-frame sequences with V and J called but not all clones. Of the missing ones, under half trace to an unresolved V gene in checked studies; the others have no known cause. The sample table lists roughly 170,000 clones, roughly 80% of them with a count of one. The ten largest clones capture about 0.82% of the sample. The specimen was PBMCs. These receptors came from a woman in her late teens or twenties in good health and CMV-seronegative.

V is TRBV19 and J is TRBJ2-7; perhaps TRBD2 as D (6 bases). CDR1 is LNHDA, CDR2 SQIVND, per germline (reference sequence). V lost 4 bases and J 2 bases, leaving 12 bases between the germline ends. The CDR3 is made up of 14 amino acids. Written as DNA, the CDR3 is TGTGCCAGTAGTAACGGAGGGCGACCCTACGAGCAGTACTTC. This gives the protein CASSNGGRPYEQYF.

This clone was seen once. CDR3: CAISEDGANEQFF. For the CDR3, the DNA is TGTGCCATCAGTGAAGATGGGGCCAATGAGCAGTTCTTC. The V and J genes are TRBV10-3 and TRBJ2-1, with D perhaps TRBD1 (5 bases). Germline V gene lookup returns CDR1 ENHRY and CDR2 SYGVKD. The CDR3 is made up of 13 amino acids. The V and J ends lost 3 bases and 6 bases respectively, with 9 bases between them.

This clone was counted only a few times. V gene TRBV7-9 combines with J gene TRBJ2-5, with TRBD2 identical over 13 bases. V lost 5 bases, J lost 3 bases, and 9 bases stayed unmatched. There are 17 residues in the CDR3. Germline CDR1 is SEHNR and CDR2 is FQNEAQ (reference sequence). CDR3 nucleotide sequence: TGTGCCAGCAGCGGGACTAGCGGGAAGGGGAGGGAAGAGACCCAGTACTTC. Its translation is CASSGTSGKGREETQYF. Full variable domain (rest looked up from reference TRBV7-9 and TRBJ2-5): DTGVSQNPRHKITKRGQNVTFRCDPISEHNRLYWYRQTLGQGPEFLTYFQNEAQLEKSRLLSDRFSAERPKGSFSTLEIQRTEQGDSAMYLCASSGTSGKGREETQYFGPGTRLLVL.

The chain employs TRBV10-3 and TRBJ2-2, with TRBD2 matching 8 bases. Trimming removed 0 bases from V and 4 bases from J; junction bases left unmatched: 13. The germline CDR1 and CDR2 sequences are ENHRY and SYGVKD. This CDR3 spans 19 amino acids. As DNA, the CDR3 is TGTGCCATCAGTGAGTCTTACGAGCCGGGAGGGTTCGGCACCGGGGAGCTGTTTTTT. It translates to CAISESYEPGGFGTGELFF.

The V gene is TRBV7-2, the J gene TRBJ2-2, with D possibly TRBD2 on 7 matching bases. The CDR3 has 19 amino acids. The germline V and J ends were trimmed by 2 bases and 6 bases, with 25 bases remaining between them. Germline V CDR1 and CDR2: SGHTA, FQGNSA. The chain's CDR3 is CASSLSYSGAGASPGELFF. CDR3 nucleotides: TGTGCCAGCAGCTTATCTTATTCGGGGGCGGGAGCGAGTCCCGGGGAGCTGTTTTTT.

The chain carries TRBV6-5 and TRBJ2-1, with 8 bases lining up with TRBD1. The CDR3 has 14 amino acids. In germline, CDR1 is MNHEY, CDR2 SVGAGI. The trim removed 4 bases at V and 6 bases at J, leaving 5 bases unmatched. The DNA for the CDR3 is TGTGCCAGCAGTTTCAAGACAGGGGCCAATGAGCAGTTCTTC. Its translation: CASSFKTGANEQFF.

With regard to this clone: Sequence at one end of the junction differs from germline and may be a read error. CDR3 region: CASSLRQELYTGELSF. The CDR3 region has the DNA TGTGCCAGCTCACTCCGACAGGAATTATACACCGGGGAGCTGTCTTTT. This chain links TRBV18 with TRBJ2-2; D is perhaps TRBD1 (6 bases). CDR1 is KGHSH, CDR2 LQKENI, per germline. This CDR3 contains 16 residues.

The chain has TRBV28 and TRBJ1-5; D is undetermined. This CDR3 comprises 16 residues. Germline-derived CDR1 and CDR2 are MDHEN and SYDVKM. V lost 2 bases and J lost 7, with 18 bases in between. CDR3 nucleotide sequence: TGTGCCAGCAGTTTAAGGCACGGCGGGGTGGGACAGCCCCAGCATTTT. Protein: CASSLRHGGVGQPQHF.

The V and J genes are TRBV28 and TRBJ2-1; D unresolved. Deletions cut 5 bases from V and 9 bases from J, with 8 bases between. Germline values: CDR1 MDHEN, CDR2 SYDVKM. This CDR3 has 11 amino acids. CDR3 nucleotides: TGTGCCAGCAGTCCTAGAGGTGAGCAGTTCTTC. Translated, it gives CASSPRGEQFF.